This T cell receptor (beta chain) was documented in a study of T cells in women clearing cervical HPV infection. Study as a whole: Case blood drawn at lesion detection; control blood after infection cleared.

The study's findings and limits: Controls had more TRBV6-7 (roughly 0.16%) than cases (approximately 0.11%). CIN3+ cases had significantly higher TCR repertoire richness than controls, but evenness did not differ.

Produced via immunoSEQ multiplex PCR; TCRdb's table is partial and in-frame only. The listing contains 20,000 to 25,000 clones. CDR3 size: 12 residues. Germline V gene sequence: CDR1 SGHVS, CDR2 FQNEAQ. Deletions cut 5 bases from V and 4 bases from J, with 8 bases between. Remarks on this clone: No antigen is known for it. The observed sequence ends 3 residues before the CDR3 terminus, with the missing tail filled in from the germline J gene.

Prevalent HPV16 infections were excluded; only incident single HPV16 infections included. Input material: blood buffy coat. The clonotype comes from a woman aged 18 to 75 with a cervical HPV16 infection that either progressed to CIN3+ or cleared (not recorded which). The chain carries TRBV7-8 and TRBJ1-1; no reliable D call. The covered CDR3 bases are TGTGCCAGCAGCAGAGGTCTCACTGAA. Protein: CASSRGLTE. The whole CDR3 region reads CASSRGLTEAFF.